The entry below describes one TCR beta chain. The sample belongs to a study of control samples from healthy donors and cancer patients. Germline V gene lookup returns CDR1 LGHDT and CDR2 YNNKEL (reference sequence). The CDR3 spans 13 residues. Trimming left V 3 bases short and J 12 bases short, with 17 bases between. TCRdb's copy holds only in-frame clones and misses some; the assay was immunoSEQ multiplex PCR. This table holds some 410,000 clones, 75% to 95% found once. Sequencing was carried out using PBMCs. The rearrangement uses TRBV3-1 (or the pseudogene TRBV3-2) and TRBJ2-5; no reliable D call. The TCR sequence derives from a middle-aged man with head and neck cancer. For the CDR3, the DNA is TGTGCCAGCAGCCAGACTGTAGCCACCCCTGAGTACTTC. Translated: CASSQTVATPEYF.